The subject of this entry is one T cell receptor beta chain. The data were taken from a study of PD-1 blockade in classical Hodgkin lymphoma. V lost 0 bases, J lost 2 bases, and 5 bases stayed unmatched. The CDR3 length is 16 residues. CDR1 and CDR2 (germline): SGHRS, YFSETQ. Each of the patients experienced relapse following autologous stem cell transplantation, and their brentuximab vedotin exposure differed. From thawed PBMCs, CD4+ T cells were purified using magnetic negative selection. The assay was immunoSEQ multiplex PCR, and TCRdb's table has in-frame clones only and misses some. The table shows 10,000 to 15,000 clones, with approximately 87% occurring only once.

The J gene is TRBJ2-5, the V gene TRBV5-1; 9 bases match TRBD1. Here the sequenced sample was CD4+ T cells from blood, taken at baseline. This TCR derives from a human donor with classical Hodgkin lymphoma. CDR3 in amino acids: CASSLGLGQGQETQYF. The CDR3 coding sequence is TGCGCCAGCAGCTTGGGGCTAGGACAGGGGCAAGAGACCCAGTACTTC.